Sequencing of this T cell receptor (beta chain) was carried out in a study of cytomegalovirus exposure and HLA in healthy donors. This clone appeared a few times. The CDR3 is 14 residues long. V lost 3 bases, J lost 6 bases, and 6 bases stayed unmatched. Germline assignment: CDR1 SGDLS and CDR2 YYNGEE. This PCR relied on a set of 60 Vbeta primers and 13 Jbeta primers. TCRdb's table, derived via immunoSEQ multiplex PCR, lists solely in-frame clones and lacks some. The sample contains roughly 120,000 clones, roughly 14% of which appear only once. This clonotype was obtained from a woman between 18 and 29 years old in good health and CMV-seronegative. V usage is TRBV9 and J usage is TRBJ1-5, with 7 bases matching TRBD1. Sequencing used PBMCs. The CDR3 sequence is CASSATGSSQPQHF. CDR3 bases: TGTGCCAGCAGCGCGACAGGGTCGAGTCAGCCCCAGCATTTT.